A single sample is the source of the 27 T cell receptor beta chains below, sequenced in a study of CD8 T cells in ankylosing spondylitis. Notes on the study in general: A motif of eight highly homologous TCR beta variants was seen as apparently characteristic of ankylosing spondylitis blood.

The antigens for these receptors are not known. TCRdb ran MiXCR on the 5' RACE reads and lists one entry per CDR3 protein. The table shows hundreds of thousands of distinct CDR3 sequences, with 12% occurring only once. The sequenced sample was blood, either unsorted or a sorted T cell fraction (not recorded which). The receptors were sampled from a male donor with ankylosing spondylitis.

This clonotype was counted many times. This chain uses TRBV20-1 with TRBJ1-6, with D unresolved. CDR1 and CDR2 (germline): DFQATT, SNEGSKA (reference sequence). The CDR3 consists of 15 residues. Trimming stripped 0 bases from V and 0 bases from J, with 6 bases between. This CDR3 is CSARDSSSYNSPLHF. The CDR3 nucleotides are TGCAGTGCTAGAGACTCGAGCTCCTATAATTCACCCCTCCACTTT.

J is TRBJ2-3 and V is TRBV5-6; TRBD2 matches 11 bases. Germline loops: CDR1 SGHDT, CDR2 YYEEEE. The CDR3 is 17 amino acids. The V and J ends lost 0 bases and 6 bases, in that order; junction bases with no gene match: 9. The DNA for the CDR3 is TGTGCCAGCAGCTTGGCGGTTTATAGCGGGAGGGCCGATACGCAGTATTTT. This codes for CASSLAVYSGRADTQYF.

This clonotype has a handful of counts. The rearrangement joins TRBV25-1 to TRBJ1-2; no reliable D call. Trimming shortened V by 0 bases and J by 1 base, and 9 bases separated the two germline ends. Germline V gives CDR1 MGHDK, CDR2 SYGVNS. The CDR3 extends over 15 amino acids. As DNA, the CDR3 is TGTGCCAGCAGTGAATATGGAGGAGGTAACTATGGCTACACCTTC. Encoded protein: CASSEYGGGNYGYTF.

In its sample, this clonotype was seen a few times. The chain joins TRBV12-3 or TRBV12-4 to TRBJ2-6, with D hard to call. There are 15 residues in the CDR3. The ends were cut back, 3 bases at V and 4 bases at J, with 10 bases in the middle. The CDR3 DNA reads as TGTGCCAGCAGTTTTGGTCCCTCCGGGGCCAACGTCCTGACTTTC. Translation gives CASSFGPSGANVLTF.

This clonotype was seen repeatedly, ten times or more. The CDR3: CSAGTGRETQYF. CDR3 nucleotides: TGCAGTGCTGGGACAGGGAGGGAGACCCAGTACTTC. The chain employs TRBV20-1 and TRBJ2-5; 9 nucleotides match TRBD1. CDR3 length: 12 residues. V lost 5 bases to trimming and J lost 5 bases; unmatched junction nucleotides: 3. Germline V CDR1 and CDR2: DFQATT, SNEGSKA (reference sequence).

This clonotype was seen a handful of times. V and J are TRBV7-2 and TRBJ1-5, with no clear D. Germline CDR1 and CDR2: SGHTA and FQGNSA. The V gene lost 8 bases and the J gene lost 5 bases, with 4 bases spanning the gap. The CDR3 spans 10 residues. This CDR3 is CASGDQPQHF. The CDR3 bases are TGTGCCAGCGGTGATCAGCCCCAGCATTTT.

The table lists this clonotype with a few counts. The J gene is TRBJ2-6, the V gene TRBV27, with D possibly being TRBD1 or TRBD2 (5 bases each). Per germline, CDR1 MNHEY and CDR2 SMNVEV (reference sequence). The CDR3 runs to 18 residues. V lost 5 bases, J lost 0 bases, and 17 bases lay in between. The CDR3 region is CASSPLRRDGSGANVLTF. CDR3 sequence (DNA): TGTGCCAGCAGTCCGCTCCGCCGGGACGGCTCTGGGGCCAACGTCCTGACTTTC.

V gene TRBV20-1 combines with J gene TRBJ2-1, with unresolved D. The CDR3 spans 16 residues. Germline V gene lookup returns CDR1 DFQATT and CDR2 SNEGSKA (reference sequence). Trimming removed 1 base at V and 4 bases at J, with 17 bases between. The CDR3 is CSARGSQGQLYNEQFF. CDR3 coding DNA: TGCAGTGCTAGAGGGTCCCAAGGGCAACTTTACAATGAGCAGTTCTTC.

About this clonotype itself: The junction differs from germline at one of its ends, possibly a read error. CDR3 nucleotide sequence: TGTGCCAGCAGTTTTATGCAGACCCCGGGACGATTT. This gives the protein CASSFMQTPGRF. V and J are TRBV12-3 or TRBV12-4 and TRBJ1-1, with D possibly TRBD1 on 5 matching bases. This CDR3 has 12 amino acids.

In its sample, this clonotype was seen a few times. In DNA, the CDR3 is TGTGCCAGCAGTGATAATGGGGTGTACACTGAAGCTTTCTTT. This gives the protein CASSDNGVYTEAFF. The J gene is TRBJ1-1, the V gene TRBV2, with D hard to call. The CDR3 has 14 residues. The germline gives CDR1 SNHLY, CDR2 FYNNEI. The V gene lost 3 bases and the J gene lost 3 bases, with 11 bases spanning the gap.

The sample holds a few counts of this clonotype. The CDR3 sequence is CATGTDYNSPLHF. The CDR3 nucleotides are TGTGCCACCGGGACCGACTATAATTCACCCCTCCACTTT. This chain joins TRBV10-3 and TRBJ1-6, with D maybe TRBD1 (5 bases). The CDR3 runs 13 residues. V was clipped by 10 bases and J by 3 bases, with 10 bases between them. Germline lookup yields CDR1 ENHRY and CDR2 SYGVKD.

The J gene is TRBJ2-2, the V gene TRBV15, with D hard to call. The germline gives CDR1 LNHNV, CDR2 YYDKDF (reference sequence). There are 17 residues in the CDR3. Between the trimmed V and J ends, which lost 1 base and 0 bases, there was a span of 12 bases. The DNA of the CDR3 is TGTGCCACCAGCAGAGCTCTCTCCGGATCGAACACCGGGGAGCTGTTTTTT. Its translation is CATSRALSGSNTGELFF.

The rearrangement uses TRBV7-3 and TRBJ1-1, with D possibly being TRBD1 (5 bases). The CDR3 is made up of 14 amino acids. The germline V gene encodes CDR1 SGHTA and CDR2 FQGTGA. Deletions cut 4 bases from V and 0 bases from J, with 9 bases between. CDR3 sequence reads: CASSSSGMNTEAFF. The CDR3 nucleotides are TGTGCCAGCAGCTCATCAGGGATGAACACTGAAGCTTTCTTT.

Many counts were recorded for this clonotype. J is TRBJ2-7 and V is TRBV6-1; D gene unclear. With 10 bases removed from V and 5 bases from J, the gap between germline ends came to 21 bases. Germline CDR1 reads MNHNS; CDR2 reads SASEGT. The CDR3 totals 14 residues. The CDR3 region is CATGQRRQLDEQYF. CDR3 DNA: TGTGCCACCGGCCAACGAAGGCAACTTGACGAGCAGTACTTC.

The V and J genes are TRBV7-2 and TRBJ2-1; 9 bases are shared with TRBD2. Trimming took 1 base from V and 9 from J; bases not matched to a gene: 10. CDR1 is SGHTA, CDR2 FQGNSA, per germline. The CDR3 length is 16 residues. The DNA for the CDR3 is TGTGCCAGCAGCTTAGACGGTAGCGGGAGCGGTAGTGAGCAGTTCTTC. Its translation is CASSLDGSGSGSEQFF. Supplemented by reference TRBV7-2 and TRBJ2-1, the full variable domain reads GAGVSQSPSNKVTEKGKDVELRCDPISGHTALYWYRQSLGQGLEFLIYFQGNSAPDKSGLPSDRFSAERTGGSVSTLTIQRTQQEDSAVYLCASSLDGSGSGSEQFFGPGTRLTVL.

The sample holds a few counts of this clonotype. The rearrangement uses TRBV5-1 and TRBJ2-7; no definite D call. Germline-derived CDR1 and CDR2 are SGHRS and YFSETQ. This CDR3 comprises 14 residues. The germline V and J ends were trimmed by 1 base and 0 bases, with 8 bases remaining between them. The CDR3: CASSLSPGSYEQYF. The CDR3, as DNA: TGCGCCAGCAGCTTGAGTCCAGGCTCCTACGAGCAGTACTTC.

This clonotype came up a few times. This may arise from a read error, as a much more abundant clone is one base away. The chain has TRBV20-1 and TRBJ2-1, with 7 bases identical to TRBD2. CDR3 size: 10 residues. The J segment lost 8 bases and the V segment lost 5 bases, leaving 0 bases of the junction unmatched. Germline values: CDR1 DFQATT, CDR2 SNEGSKA (reference sequence). The CDR3 DNA follows: TGCAGTGCTGGGAGGGATGAGCAGTTCTTC. It specifies CSAGRDEQFF.

The chain is built from TRBV6-5 and TRBJ2-7, with 7 bases matching TRBD1. This CDR3 is built from 14 residues. J lost 3 bases, V lost 0 bases, and 2 bases had no gene match. Germline V lookup: CDR1 MNHEY, CDR2 SVGAGI. CDR3: CASSYSGQDYEQYF. Here the CDR3 DNA reads TGTGCCAGCAGTTACTCCGGACAGGACTACGAGCAGTACTTC.

The chain combines TRBV12-3 or TRBV12-4 with TRBJ1-4; D is possibly TRBD1 (5 bases). The CDR3 runs 14 residues. The V gene lost 3 bases and the J gene lost 8 bases, with 13 bases spanning the gap. In DNA form, the CDR3 reads TGTGCCAGCAGTTTCGGTGGGGCTCGGGAAAAACTGTTTTTT. Translation gives CASSFGGAREKLFF.

At least ten counts were recorded for this clonotype. This chain joins TRBV20-1 and TRBJ2-1; 9 bases align to TRBD2. Unmatched junction bases numbered 7, after V lost 0 bases and J lost 7 bases. The CDR3 loop spans 15 amino acids. From germline, CDR1 is DFQATT and CDR2 SNEGSKA (reference sequence). The CDR3 DNA follows: TGCAGTGCTAGAGATCCACTAGCGGGTAGGAATGAGCAGTTCTTC. This codes for CSARDPLAGRNEQFF.

This clonotype showed up just a few times. One end of the junction is discordant with germline, which a read error may explain. This chain links TRBV20-1 with TRBJ1-1; 8 nucleotides line up with TRBD1. CDR1 is DFQATT and CDR2 is SNEGSKA in the germline V gene (reference sequence). The CDR3 has 12 residues. CDR3 protein: CSASRTGTGAFF. The CDR3 DNA sequence: TGCAGTGCTAGCAGGACAGGGACTGGAGCTTTCTTT.

This chain links TRBV4-2 with TRBJ1-2; 8 nucleotides line up with TRBD1. Germline V gives CDR1 LGHNA, CDR2 YNFKEQ. The ends lost 2 bases at V and 3 bases at J; junction bases unmatched: 2. The CDR3 consists of 14 residues. CDR3: CASSQSGQDYGYTF. CDR3 nucleotides: TGTGCCAGCAGCCAATCGGGACAGGACTATGGCTACACCTTC.

This clonotype was found a few times. V usage is TRBV10-2 and J usage is TRBJ2-3; D is perhaps TRBD2 (6 bases). CDR1 and CDR2 from the germline V gene are WSHSY and SAAADI. The CDR3 extends over 13 amino acids. V was pared by 7 bases and J by 0 bases, with 8 bases between. The CDR3 is CASTRESTDTQYF. CDR3 sequence (DNA): TGCGCCAGCACTCGGGAGAGCACAGATACGCAGTATTTT.

This clonotype was counted many times. J is TRBJ1-2 and V is TRBV10-2; D might be TRBD1 (5 bases). V shed 4 bases and J shed 4 bases, with 7 bases lying between them. Germline V CDR1 and CDR2: WSHSY, SAAADI. This CDR3 has 12 residues. This CDR3 reads CASSGQRYGYTF. The CDR3 DNA is TGCGCCAGCAGTGGACAGCGCTATGGCTACACCTTC.

In its sample, this clonotype was seen a few times. The genes are TRBV20-1 and TRBJ1-4; D not resolved. The germline V gene encodes CDR1 DFQATT and CDR2 SNEGSKA (reference sequence). This CDR3 region has 13 residues. V lost 0 bases and J lost 8, with 10 bases in between. DNA of the CDR3: TGCAGTGCTAGAGAGGGAGTAAGAGAAAAACTGTTTTTT. Translated: CSAREGVREKLFF.

The chain uses TRBV10-3 and TRBJ1-6, with a tentative D call TRBD1 (5 bases). The CDR3 loop spans 14 amino acids. The V end lost 2 bases, the J end lost 9 bases, and 11 bases lay between the germline ends. Germline values: CDR1 ENHRY, CDR2 SYGVKD. CDR3 sequence: CAISEGRDPSPLHF. The CDR3 DNA sequence: TGTGCCATCAGTGAGGGCAGGGACCCTTCACCCCTCCACTTT.

The chain uses TRBV27 and TRBJ2-5, with TRBD1 identical over 7 bases. With 5 bases clipped from V and 3 bases from J, the junction kept 12 bases outside the gene matches. The CDR3 is 16 residues long. CDR1 and CDR2 from the germline V gene are MNHEY and SMNVEV (reference sequence). CDR3 loop: CASSRTSRGQKETQYF. The CDR3 region has the DNA TGTGCCAGCAGTCGCACTTCCAGGGGACAGAAAGAGACCCAGTACTTC.